The clone carrying this TCR beta chain is categorized as medium-sized. The CDR3 loop spans 13 amino acids. Germline trimming cut 6 bases from V and 6 bases from J; bases unmatched to any gene: 5. These data come from a study of spatial heterogeneity in lung cancer. Study overall: Untreated early-stage non-small cell lung cancer patients, 55 to 85 in total, were the donors. More beta-chain than alpha-chain sequences were consistently detected.

Time point described: blood at routine non-recurrence follow-up after resection. Material for sequencing was whole RNA from tumor, nontumor lung or frozen PBMC, left unsorted. Unique molecular identifiers, one per molecule, were present on every TCR cDNA molecule. TCRdb analysed the 5' RACE reads with MiXCR anew, one entry per CDR3 protein. The repertoire holds tens of thousands of distinct CDR3 sequences, with 5% to 6.5% as singletons. This chain links TRBV12-3 or TRBV12-4 with TRBJ1-1; TRBD1 agrees at 9 bases. This specimen was PBMCs, taken at follow-up. This receptor was taken from a female donor with early-stage non-small cell lung cancer. The CDR3 DNA follows: TGTGCCAGCAGGACAGGGGGAAAGGCTGAAGCTTTCTTT. Its translation: CASRTGGKAEAFF.